This TCR beta chain emerged from a study of cytomegalovirus exposure and HLA in healthy donors. PCR involved 60 Vbeta and 13 Jbeta primers. Assay used: immunoSEQ multiplex PCR; TCRdb lists only in-frame clones, some missing. The sample yields 95,000 to 150,000 clones, 75% to 80% seen once. Trimming removed 7 bases from V and 4 bases from J, with 13 bases in between. This CDR3 has 14 residues. Germline lookup yields CDR1 LNHDA and CDR2 SQIVND (reference sequence). The rearrangement links TRBV19 to TRBJ2-2; D might be TRBD1 (6 bases). The sequenced sample consisted of PBMCs. The receptor comes from a woman aged 25 to 39 in good health and CMV-seropositive. The CDR3 loop reads CASKRGGGTGELFF. The CDR3 DNA reads as TGTGCCAGTAAACGAGGGGGTGGCACCGGGGAGCTGTTTTTT.